Below are 25 T cell receptor beta chains sequenced from a single sample in a study of blood T cell repertoires in COVID-19. The repertoire was sequenced with immunoSEQ multiplex PCR; TCRdb's copy has only in-frame clones and lacks some. The table includes around 85,000 clones, 90% detected once. Sequencing was done on a sample of peripheral blood. Every receptor here comes from a woman of 80 years or more with active or convalescent COVID-19.

The chain joins TRBV5-6 to TRBJ1-6, with D hard to call. Germline V CDR1 and CDR2: SGHDT, YYEEEE. The CDR3 is 19 amino acids. V lost 4 bases and J lost 6, with 26 bases in between. CDR3 sequence: CASSRRNTPGARGNSPLHF. The DNA of the CDR3 is TGTGCCAGCAGCCGACGAAACACGCCTGGAGCCCGGGGTAATTCACCCCTCCACTTT.

The V gene is TRBV10-3, the J gene TRBJ1-1, with 10 bases aligning to TRBD1. This CDR3 comprises 15 residues. V shed 5 bases, J shed 5 bases, and the junction held 8 bases outside the gene matches. The germline V gene has CDR1 ENHRY and CDR2 SYGVKD. The DNA of the CDR3 is TGTGCCATCAGTAACCCGACAGGGGGCCGTACTGAAGCTTTCTTT. Its protein is CAISNPTGGRTEAFF.

The V and J genes are TRBV29-1 and TRBJ1-1; 8 bases map to TRBD1. Losses at the gene ends were 4 bases for V and 4 bases for J; bases not matched to a gene: 2. Germline CDR1 reads SQVTM; CDR2 reads ANQGSEA. This CDR3 contains 12 residues. The CDR3 DNA is TGCAGCGTTGTACAGGGGGGCACTGAAGCTTTCTTT. It yields the protein CSVVQGGTEAFF.

The chain employs TRBV7-6 and TRBJ2-3, with TRBD2 matching 11 bases. The CDR3 is 16 amino acids. V gave up 1 base and J gave up 3 bases; unmatched junction bases: 3. CDR1 SGHVS and CDR2 FNYEAQ come from the germline V gene. The CDR3 here is CASSLVPSGRTDTQYF. CDR3 DNA sequence: TGTGCCAGCAGCTTAGTGCCTAGCGGGAGGACAGATACGCAGTATTTT.

The CDR3 here is CASSPAGGSGRYEQYF. The CDR3 coding sequence is TGTGCCAGTAGTCCGGCCGGAGGGAGCGGGAGATATGAGCAGTACTTC. This sequence joins TRBV19 and TRBJ2-7; 8 bases fit TRBD2. CDR1 and CDR2 from the germline V gene are LNHDA and SQIVND (reference sequence). This CDR3 contains 16 residues. Losses at the gene ends were 5 bases for V and 7 bases for J; bases not matched to a gene: 16.

This chain connects TRBV12-5 to TRBJ2-7; possibly TRBD1 for D (6 bases). V shed 1 base and J shed 9 bases, with 10 bases lying between them. The CDR3 covers 12 residues. Germline values: CDR1 LGHNT, CDR2 FRNRAP. CDR3: CASGLGDIRQYF. In DNA, the CDR3 is TGTGCTAGTGGTTTGGGGGACATCCGGCAGTACTTC.

The chain combines TRBV28 with TRBJ2-7; the match to TRBD2 covers 14 bases. V lost 5 bases to trimming and J lost 4 bases; unmatched junction nucleotides: 4. Germline CDR1 MDHEN, CDR2 SYDVKM. The length of the CDR3 is 15 residues. CDR3 region: CASSPGTSGSYEQYF. The DNA for the CDR3 is TGTGCCAGCAGTCCCGGGACTAGCGGGAGTTACGAGCAGTACTTC.

This clone was counted only a few times. The chain has TRBV19 and TRBJ2-7; possible D gene TRBD1, 5 bases. Germline values: CDR1 LNHDA, CDR2 SQIVND (reference sequence). The V gene lost 5 bases and the J gene lost 6 bases, with 20 bases spanning the gap. The CDR3 contains 15 residues. The CDR3, as DNA: TGTGCCAGTAGTTTTAGCAGGGATACCCTTGGCGAGCAGTACTTC. Its protein is CASSFSRDTLGEQYF. The whole variable domain, remainder taken from reference TRBV19 and TRBJ2-7, is DGGITQSPKYLFRKEGQNVTLSCEQNLNHDAMYWYRQDPGQGLRLIYYSQIVNDFQKGDIAEGYSVSREKKESFPLTVTSAQKNPTAFYLCASSFSRDTLGEQYFGPGTRLTVT.

This clone was found once. This chain uses TRBV4-1 with TRBJ2-5; TRBD2 is a possible D gene (6 bases). The CDR3 totals 15 residues. CDR1 and CDR2 from the germline V gene are MGHRA and YSYEKL. V was pared by 0 bases and J by 14 bases, with 22 bases between. This CDR3 reads CASSQDTSGARGEYF. In DNA form, the CDR3 reads TGCGCCAGCAGCCAAGATACTTCCGGGGCTCGCGGGGAATACTTC.

The chain recombines TRBV5-1 with TRBJ1-3; D might be TRBD1 (6 bases). The CDR3 consists of 13 residues. Germline V gene lookup returns CDR1 SGHRS and CDR2 YFSETQ. V was clipped by 4 bases and J by 3 bases, with 8 bases between them. In nucleotides, the CDR3 is TGCGCCAGCAGCATGGACAGTGGAAACACCATATATTTT. Translating it yields CASSMDSGNTIYF.

This clone was seen more than once but under ten times. The chain carries TRBV7-9 and TRBJ2-1; TRBD2 agrees at 7 bases. V was pared by 5 bases and J by 6 bases, with 13 bases of the junction left unmatched. This CDR3 region has 16 residues. From germline, CDR1 is SEHNR and CDR2 FQNEAQ (reference sequence). CDR3: CASSPASWGGINEQFF. In DNA form, the CDR3 reads TGTGCCAGCAGCCCAGCCAGTTGGGGGGGGATCAATGAGCAGTTCTTC.

This chain uses TRBV6-4 with TRBJ1-2; 8 bases line up with TRBD1. The CDR3 covers 13 residues. V lost 4 bases, J lost 5 bases, and 3 bases stayed unmatched. In germline, CDR1 is MRHNA, CDR2 SNTAGT. CDR3 loop: CASSARQGYGYTF. The CDR3 DNA is TGTGCCAGCAGTGCCAGACAGGGGTATGGCTACACCTTC.

This clone was picked up one time. The chain has TRBV6-2 or TRBV6-3 and TRBJ2-3, with D possibly matching TRBD2 (5 bases). V was cut by 3 bases and J by 0 bases, with 19 bases left in between. CDR1 MNHEY and CDR2 SVGEGT come from the germline V gene. The CDR3 length is 18 residues. Written as DNA, the CDR3 is TGTGCCAGCAGTTATAACGATAGAGCGGTGATCAGCACAGATACGCAGTATTTT. This gives the protein CASSYNDRAVISTDTQYF.

The gene calls are TRBV7-2 and TRBJ2-7; D might be TRBD1 (6 bases). The CDR3 sequence is 15 residues long. V was pared by 2 bases and J by 6 bases, with 17 bases between. The germline gives CDR1 SGHTA, CDR2 FQGNSA. CDR3 in amino acids: CASSLNIGRGSEQYF. The CDR3, as DNA: TGTGCCAGCAGCTTAAATATTGGCAGGGGATCCGAGCAGTACTTC.

The chain has TRBV5-4 and TRBJ1-1; a weak D match, TRBD1 (6 bases). CDR1 SGHNT and CDR2 YYREEE come from the germline V gene (reference sequence). The CDR3 spans 13 residues. Between the trimmed V and J ends, which lost 4 bases and 3 bases, there was a span of 10 bases. Here the CDR3 DNA reads TGTGCCAGCAGCCCCGGACAGCACACTGAAGCTTTCTTT. Amino acids: CASSPGQHTEAFF.

This rearrangement joins TRBV19 to TRBJ2-3; the match to TRBD2 covers 7 bases. The V segment lost 7 bases and the J segment 6 bases; nucleotides outside the gene matches: 13. CDR3 size: 15 residues. CDR1 and CDR2 (germline): LNHDA, SQIVND (reference sequence). The CDR3 spells CASKLGRLAGDTQYF. The CDR3 DNA is TGTGCCAGTAAACTTGGGAGACTAGCAGGGGATACGCAGTATTTT. Full variable domain (rest looked up from reference TRBV19 and TRBJ2-3): DGGITQSPKYLFRKEGQNVTLSCEQNLNHDAMYWYRQDPGQGLRLIYYSQIVNDFQKGDIAEGYSVSREKKESFPLTVTSAQKNPTAFYLCASKLGRLAGDTQYFGPGTRLTVL.

V usage is TRBV27 and J usage is TRBJ1-5, with 9 bases lining up with TRBD1. Germline V gene sequence: CDR1 MNHEY, CDR2 SMNVEV (reference sequence). The V gene end was trimmed by 4 bases and the J gene end by 5 bases; junction bases not matched to a gene: 6. CDR3 length: 15 residues. The CDR3 nucleotides are TGTGCCAGCAGTTCGGGACAGGGCCTCCATCAGCCCCAGCATTTT. Amino acid sequence: CASSSGQGLHQPQHF.

The chain uses TRBV6-5 and TRBJ1-2; the match to TRBD1 covers 8 bases. V lost 5 bases, J lost 3 bases, and 2 bases stayed unmatched. The CDR3 contains 13 residues. The germline V gene encodes CDR1 MNHEY and CDR2 SVGAGI. The chain's CDR3 is CASSQGAYYGYTF. The CDR3 nucleotides read TGTGCCAGCAGTCAGGGGGCCTACTATGGCTACACCTTC.

As DNA, the CDR3 is TGTGCCAGCAGCAAGGGGCTAGCGGTCTACTACGAGCAGTACTTC. Its translation: CASSKGLAVYYEQYF. J is TRBJ2-7 and V is TRBV6-2 or TRBV6-3, with 7 bases that match TRBD2. Germline V gene data show CDR1 as MNHEY and CDR2 as SVGEGT. CDR3 size: 15 residues. V shed 6 bases and J 3 bases; nucleotides not matched to a gene: 11.

This clone was recorded only once. The chain employs TRBV7-2 and TRBJ2-7; 11 positions agree with TRBD1. Germline V gene sequence: CDR1 SGHTA, CDR2 FQGNSA. The CDR3 is made up of 16 amino acids. V lost 5 bases, J lost 7 bases, and 13 bases stayed unmatched. The chain's CDR3 is CASSQSRDRGLKEQYF. The CDR3, as DNA: TGTGCCAGCAGCCAAAGCCGGGACAGGGGGTTGAAAGAGCAGTACTTC.

V gene TRBV12-3 or TRBV12-4 combines with J gene TRBJ1-3; D gene uncertain. This CDR3 contains 13 residues. V dropped 8 bases and J dropped 2 bases, with 10 bases sitting between them. The CDR3, as DNA: TGTGCCAGCGCCCTCCAGACTGGAAACACCATATATTTT. Translated: CASALQTGNTIYF.

The chain uses TRBV19 and TRBJ1-1; TRBD1 matches 7 bases. CDR3 length: 13 residues. With V trimmed by 5 bases and J by 5 bases, 5 bases remained unmatched. Looked up from germline, CDR1 is LNHDA and CDR2 is SQIVND (reference sequence). The CDR3 region is CASSRQGGTEAFF. In nucleotides, the CDR3 is TGTGCCAGTAGTCGACAGGGTGGGACTGAAGCTTTCTTT.

This chain links TRBV5-4 with TRBJ2-1; 8 positions match TRBD1. CDR1 SGHNT and CDR2 YYREEE come from the germline V gene (reference sequence). With V trimmed by 2 bases and J by 7 bases, 5 bases remained unmatched. The CDR3 sequence is 14 residues long. In DNA form, the CDR3 reads TGTGCCAGCAGCTTAAGACAGGGGAGGAATGAGCAGTTCTTC. Protein: CASSLRQGRNEQFF.

This clone turned up a few times. V and J are TRBV18 and TRBJ2-7, with D possibly being TRBD2 (5 bases). V was clipped by 2 bases and J by 1 base, with 9 bases between them. Germline assignment: CDR1 KGHSH and CDR2 LQKENI. CDR3 length: 14 amino acids. CDR3 protein: CASSPEEGSYEQYF. The CDR3 bases are TGTGCCAGCTCACCAGAAGAGGGTTCCTACGAGCAGTACTTC.

This sequence joins TRBV5-1 and TRBJ2-6; the D gene is possibly TRBD1 (6 bases). The V gene lost 1 base and the J gene lost 1 base, with 9 bases spanning the gap. CDR3 length: 16 amino acids. Germline V gene sequence: CDR1 SGHRS, CDR2 YFSETQ. The CDR3 here is CASSLTGSSGANVLTF. In DNA form, the CDR3 reads TGCGCCAGCAGCTTGACAGGGAGTTCTGGGGCCAACGTCCTGACTTTC.